This TCR beta chain appears in the sequencing data of a study of blood T cells in healthy people across ages. This clonotype was seen more than once but under ten times. With a J-beta primer mix and a sample-barcoded 5' primer, a second PCR ran roughly 6 to 11 cycles. TCRdb processed the 5' RACE reads anew with MiXCR; each CDR3 protein has one entry. There are 1.5 million to 2 million distinct CDR3 sequences in the sample; roughly 27% occur only once, and about 8% lies in the top ten. The receptor was derived from a woman aged 25 to 45 in good health. The specimen was blood.

The CDR3 sequence: CASSVQGDGSYEQYF. As DNA, the CDR3 is TGTGCCAGCAGCGTACAGGGGGACGGCTCCTACGAGCAGTACTTC. V is TRBV7-2 and J is TRBJ2-7; 8 bases agree with TRBD1. The CDR3 has 15 residues. V gave up 5 bases and J gave up 0 bases; unmatched junction bases: 6. Germline CDR1 is SGHTA and CDR2 is FQGNSA.